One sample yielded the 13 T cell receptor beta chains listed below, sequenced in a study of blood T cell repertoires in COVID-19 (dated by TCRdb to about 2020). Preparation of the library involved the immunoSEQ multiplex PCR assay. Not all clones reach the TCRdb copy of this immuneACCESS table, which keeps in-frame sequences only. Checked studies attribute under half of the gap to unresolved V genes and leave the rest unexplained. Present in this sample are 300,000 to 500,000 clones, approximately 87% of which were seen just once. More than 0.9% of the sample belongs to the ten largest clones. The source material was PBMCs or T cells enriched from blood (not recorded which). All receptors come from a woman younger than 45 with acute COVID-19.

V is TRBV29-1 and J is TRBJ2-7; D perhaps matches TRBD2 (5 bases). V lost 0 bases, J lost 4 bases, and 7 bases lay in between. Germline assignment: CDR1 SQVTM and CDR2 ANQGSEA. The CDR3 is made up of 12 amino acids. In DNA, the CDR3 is TGCAGCGTTGAAGAGGGGAGTTACGAGCAGTACTTC. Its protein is CSVEEGSYEQYF.

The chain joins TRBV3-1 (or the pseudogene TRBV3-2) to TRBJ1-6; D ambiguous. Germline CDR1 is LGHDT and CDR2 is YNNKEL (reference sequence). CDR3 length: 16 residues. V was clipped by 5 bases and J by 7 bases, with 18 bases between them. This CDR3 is CASSATAAVGNSPLHF. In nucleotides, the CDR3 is TGTGCCAGCAGCGCAACCGCGGCGGTTGGGAATTCACCCCTCCACTTT.

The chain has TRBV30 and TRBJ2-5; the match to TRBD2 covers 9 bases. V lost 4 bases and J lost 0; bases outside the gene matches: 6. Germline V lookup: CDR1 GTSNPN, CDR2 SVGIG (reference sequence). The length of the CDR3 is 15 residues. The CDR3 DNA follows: TGTGCCTGGATCGGGGGACTAGCACACCAAGAGACCCAGTACTTC. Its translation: CAWIGGLAHQETQYF.

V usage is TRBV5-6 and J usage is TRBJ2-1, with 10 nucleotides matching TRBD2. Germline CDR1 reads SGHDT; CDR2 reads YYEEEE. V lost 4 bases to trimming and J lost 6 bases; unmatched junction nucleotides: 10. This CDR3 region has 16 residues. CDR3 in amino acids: CASSATAGGPFNEQFF. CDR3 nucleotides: TGTGCCAGCAGCGCGACAGCGGGGGGGCCCTTCAATGAGCAGTTCTTC.

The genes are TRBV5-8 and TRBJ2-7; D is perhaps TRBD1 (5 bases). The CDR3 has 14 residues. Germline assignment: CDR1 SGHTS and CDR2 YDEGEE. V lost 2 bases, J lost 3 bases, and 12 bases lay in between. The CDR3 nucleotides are TGTGCCAGCAGCTTACAAGGGGCGGACTACGAGCAGTACTTC. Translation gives CASSLQGADYEQYF.

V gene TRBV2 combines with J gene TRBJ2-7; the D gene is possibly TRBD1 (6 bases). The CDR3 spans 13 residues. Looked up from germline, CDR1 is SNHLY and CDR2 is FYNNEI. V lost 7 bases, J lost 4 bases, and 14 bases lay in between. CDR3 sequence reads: CASTLEQGYEQYF. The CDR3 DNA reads TGTGCCAGCACCTTAGAACAGGGATACGAGCAGTACTTC.

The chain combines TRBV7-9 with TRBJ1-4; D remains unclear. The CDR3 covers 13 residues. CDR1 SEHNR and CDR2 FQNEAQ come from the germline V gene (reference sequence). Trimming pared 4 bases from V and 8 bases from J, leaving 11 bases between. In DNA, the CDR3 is TGTGCCAGCAGCTCCCCAGGAGGGGAAAAACTGTTTTTT. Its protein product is CASSSPGGEKLFF.

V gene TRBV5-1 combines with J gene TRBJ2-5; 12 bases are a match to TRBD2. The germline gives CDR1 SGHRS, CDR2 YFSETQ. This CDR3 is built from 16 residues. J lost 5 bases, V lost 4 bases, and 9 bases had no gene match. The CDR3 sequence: CASSLGLAGSGETQYF. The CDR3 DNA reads TGCGCCAGCAGCCTCGGACTAGCGGGGAGCGGGGAGACCCAGTACTTC. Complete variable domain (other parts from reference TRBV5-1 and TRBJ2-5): KAGVTQTPRYLIKTRGQQVTLSCSPISGHRSVSWYQQTPGQGLQFLFEYFSETQRNKGNFPGRFSGRQFSNSRSEMNVSTLELGDSALYLCASSLGLAGSGETQYFGPGTRLLVL.

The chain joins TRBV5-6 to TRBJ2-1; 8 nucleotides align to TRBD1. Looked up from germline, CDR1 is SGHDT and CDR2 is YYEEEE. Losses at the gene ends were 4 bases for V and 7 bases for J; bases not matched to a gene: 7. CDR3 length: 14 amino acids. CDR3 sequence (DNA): TGTGCCAGCAGCGGACCGGGACAGGAAAATGAGCAGTTCTTC. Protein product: CASSGPGQENEQFF.

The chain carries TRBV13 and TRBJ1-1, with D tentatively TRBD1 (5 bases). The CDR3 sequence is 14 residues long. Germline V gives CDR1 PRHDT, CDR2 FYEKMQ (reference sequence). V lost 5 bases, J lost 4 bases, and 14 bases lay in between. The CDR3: CASSQPGGSTEAFF. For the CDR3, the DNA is TGTGCCAGCAGCCAACCGGGGGGGAGCACTGAAGCTTTCTTT.

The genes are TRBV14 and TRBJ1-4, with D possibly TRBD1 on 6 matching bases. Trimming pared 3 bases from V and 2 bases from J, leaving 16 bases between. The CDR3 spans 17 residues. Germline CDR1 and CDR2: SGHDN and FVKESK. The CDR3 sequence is CASSQVWGLGTNEKLFF. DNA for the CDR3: TGTGCCAGCAGCCAGGTGTGGGGGCTCGGGACTAATGAAAAACTGTTTTTT.

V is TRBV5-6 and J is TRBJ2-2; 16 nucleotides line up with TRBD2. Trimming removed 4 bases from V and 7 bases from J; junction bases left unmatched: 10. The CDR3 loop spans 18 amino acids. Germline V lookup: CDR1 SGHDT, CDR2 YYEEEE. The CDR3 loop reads CASSSPGLAGGRGGELFF. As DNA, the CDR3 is TGTGCCAGCAGCAGCCCGGGACTAGCGGGGGGGCGCGGCGGGGAGCTGTTTTTT.

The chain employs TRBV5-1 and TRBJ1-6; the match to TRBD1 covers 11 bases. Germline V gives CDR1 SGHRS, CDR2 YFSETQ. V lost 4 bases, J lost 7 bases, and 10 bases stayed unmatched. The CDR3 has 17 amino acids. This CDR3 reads CASSLRDRGFGNSPLHF. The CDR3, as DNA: TGCGCCAGCAGCCTTCGGGACAGGGGGTTTGGAAATTCACCCCTCCACTTT.